A single T cell receptor (beta chain) is shown here with its context. Its antigen remains unknown. These data come from a study of T cells after posttransplantation cyclophosphamide. Study-level results: Recipient CMV seropositivity and CMV reactivation strongly tracked TRB clonality. Tissue-infiltrating T cells from skin or gut overlapped little with blood T cells. Later post-transplant blood repertoires were often dominated by donor CD8+ memory clones.

CDR1 and CDR2 (germline): KGHSH, LQKENI. The CDR3 totals 15 residues. J gave up 1 base and V 2 bases, and 0 bases lay outside the gene matches. Clones were read by immunoSEQ multiplex PCR, and TCRdb kept only the in-frame ones, dropping some. The table lists 17,000 or so clones, around 73% of them singletons. Cyclophosphamide on days +3 and +4 followed busulfan-fludarabine conditioning and a marrow graft. The material sequenced was CD8+ T cells sorted from PBMCs, taken just over 1,900 days after a stem cell transplant with posttransplant cyclophosphamide. The receptor's source is a female patient between 40 and 55 years old who received an allogeneic stem cell transplant from a related donor, was CMV-positive, and had no GVHD. The T cells may partly be graft donor cells. The chain recombines TRBV18 with TRBJ1-1; 11 bases agree with TRBD1. Here the CDR3 reads CASSPGQGANTEAFF. The CDR3 DNA is TGTGCCAGCTCACCAGGACAGGGGGCGAACACTGAAGCTTTCTTT.